Listed below are T cell receptor beta chains from one sample, sequenced in a study of early T cells in non-severe SARS-CoV-2 infection. TCRdb reanalysed the 5' RACE reads using MiXCR and keeps one entry per CDR3 protein. The table records tens of thousands of distinct CDR3 sequences, about 12% of them present only once. Input material: whole blood. The receptors were sampled from an adult who was a healthcare worker with PCR-confirmed SARS-CoV-2 infection or an uninfected control (not recorded which). Each CDR3 is given with its conserved first and last residue. Each record gives: D gene, V gene, J gene, clone size, CDR3 protein, CDR3 DNA. The D gene is left open where the match is weak. Rows may omit the clone size; those that give it use once, few, many or a size class.

D gene: -; V gene: TRBV20-1; J gene: TRBJ2-7; clone size: many; CDR3 protein: CSARSRYSSYEQYF; CDR3 DNA: TGCAGTGCTAGGAGCCGATATAGCTCCTACGAGCAGTACTTC
D gene: -; V gene: TRBV2; J gene: TRBJ2-5; clone size: -; CDR3 protein: CASLSGRGPKETQYF; CDR3 DNA: TGTGCCAGCCTTAGTGGCAGGGGTCCGAAAGAGACCCAGTACTTC
D gene: -; V gene: TRBV7-2; J gene: TRBJ1-1; clone size: -; CDR3 protein: CASSLTESTEAFF; CDR3 DNA: TGTGCCAGCAGCTTGACAGAAAGCACTGAAGCTTTCTTT
D gene: -; V gene: TRBV19; J gene: TRBJ2-2; clone size: few; CDR3 protein: CASSILRGRTGELFF; CDR3 DNA: TGTGCCAGTAGTATCCTCCGCGGGCGAACCGGGGAGCTGTTTTTT
D gene: -; V gene: TRBV9; J gene: TRBJ2-5; clone size: -; CDR3 protein: CASSPLTTGDQETQYF; CDR3 DNA: TGTGCCAGCAGCCCCCTAACAACTGGGGACCAAGAGACCCAGTACTTC
D gene: TRBD2; V gene: TRBV7-2; J gene: TRBJ2-2; clone size: -; CDR3 protein: CASSWRGLTGELFF; CDR3 DNA: TGTGCCAGCAGCTGGAGGGGACTAACCGGGGAGCTGTTTTTT
D gene: TRBD2; V gene: TRBV10-3; J gene: TRBJ2-5; clone size: once; CDR3 protein: CAISEPYLAGGKETQYF; CDR3 DNA: TGTGCCATCAGTGAGCCCTACCTAGCGGGGGGAAAAGAGACCCAGTACTTC
D gene: TRBD1; V gene: TRBV5-1; J gene: TRBJ1-6; clone size: many; CDR3 protein: CASSFGQVGRTYNSPLHF; CDR3 DNA: TGCGCCAGCAGCTTCGGACAGGTCGGGAGGACCTATAATTCACCCCTCCACTTT
D gene: -; V gene: TRBV9; J gene: TRBJ1-3; clone size: -; CDR3 protein: CASSVDVAGNTIYF; CDR3 DNA: TGTGCCAGCAGCGTAGATGTAGCTGGAAACACCATATATTTT
D gene: -; V gene: TRBV11-2; J gene: TRBJ2-2; clone size: few; CDR3 protein: CASSLRGGQLNTGELFF; CDR3 DNA: TGTGCCAGCAGCTTAAGGGGGGGACAGCTGAACACCGGGGAGCTGTTTTTT
D gene: -; V gene: TRBV12-5; J gene: TRBJ1-1; clone size: many; CDR3 protein: CASGPSSNTEAFF; CDR3 DNA: TGTGCTAGTGGTCCAAGTAGTAACACTGAAGCTTTCTTT
D gene: -; V gene: TRBV12-3/TRBV12-4; J gene: TRBJ2-2; clone size: few; CDR3 protein: CASSFSRVNTGELFF; CDR3 DNA: TGTGCCAGCAGTTTTAGTAGGGTGAACACCGGGGAGCTGTTTTTT
D gene: TRBD1; V gene: TRBV19; J gene: TRBJ2-7; clone size: -; CDR3 protein: CASSIPGQGYEQYF; CDR3 DNA: TGTGCCAGTAGTATCCCGGGACAGGGGTACGAGCAGTACTTC
D gene: -; V gene: TRBV29-1; J gene: TRBJ1-1; clone size: few; CDR3 protein: CSVLGNTEAFF; CDR3 DNA: TGCAGCGTGCTGGGGAACACTGAAGCTTTCTTT
D gene: TRBD1; V gene: TRBV20-1; J gene: TRBJ1-5; clone size: few; CDR3 protein: CSALGQGGRSIQPQHF; CDR3 DNA: TGCAGTGCGCTCGGACAGGGGGGTCGTAGCATTCAGCCCCAGCATTTT
D gene: TRBD1; V gene: TRBV11-2; J gene: TRBJ1-3; clone size: few; CDR3 protein: CASSPDRVAGNTIYF; CDR3 DNA: TGTGCCAGCAGCCCAGACAGGGTCGCAGGAAACACCATATATTTT
D gene: -; V gene: TRBV30; J gene: TRBJ1-2; clone size: -; CDR3 protein: CAWSIGSYGYTF; CDR3 DNA: TGTGCCTGGAGTATAGGGTCCTACGGCTACACCTTC
D gene: -; V gene: TRBV6-6; J gene: TRBJ2-7; clone size: -; CDR3 protein: CASSQTDEGHEQYF; CDR3 DNA: TGTGCCAGCAGCCAGACGGACGAAGGGCACGAGCAGTACTTC